This T cell receptor beta chain was profiled in a study of shared clonotypes between healthy human individuals. Looking at the study overall: The donor group consisted of a couple of women and three men, aged 18 to 49.

The run depth of the assay was deep. Sequencing used immunoSEQ multiplex PCR; TCRdb keeps in-frame clones, though not all of them. The sample has about 500,000 clones, approximately 71% seen once; the top ten hold about 11%. The CDR3 sequence is 16 residues long. Germline assignment: CDR1 SGHRS and CDR2 YFSETQ. Trimming left V 4 bases short and J 0 bases short, with 13 bases between. The source of this sequence is a woman in her 40s in good health. Some clones in this sample may be carry-over from other donors' samples. Input material: PBMCs. J is TRBJ2-2 and V is TRBV5-1, with D hard to call. The CDR3: CASSPPKASNTGELFF. In DNA, the CDR3 is TGCGCCAGCAGCCCGCCCAAGGCCTCGAACACCGGGGAGCTGTTTTTT.